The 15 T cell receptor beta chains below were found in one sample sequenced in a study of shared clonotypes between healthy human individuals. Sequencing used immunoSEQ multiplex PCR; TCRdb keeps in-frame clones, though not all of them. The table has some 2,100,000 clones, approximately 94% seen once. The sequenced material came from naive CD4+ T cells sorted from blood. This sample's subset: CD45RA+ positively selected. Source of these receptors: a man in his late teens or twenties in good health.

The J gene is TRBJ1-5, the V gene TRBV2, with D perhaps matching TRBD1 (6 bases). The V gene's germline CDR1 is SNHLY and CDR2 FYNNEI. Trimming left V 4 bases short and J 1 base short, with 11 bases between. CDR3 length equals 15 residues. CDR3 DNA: TGTGCCAGCAGTGCTCGGACAGTAAGCAATCAGCCCCAGCATTTT. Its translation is CASSARTVSNQPQHF.

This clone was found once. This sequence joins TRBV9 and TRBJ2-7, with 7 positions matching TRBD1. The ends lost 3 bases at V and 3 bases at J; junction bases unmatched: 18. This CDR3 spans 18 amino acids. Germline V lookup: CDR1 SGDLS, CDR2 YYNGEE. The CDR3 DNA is TGTGCCAGCAGCGAGGGGGCCCAGGGTGTGAGCACCTTCTACGAGCAGTACTTC. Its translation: CASSEGAQGVSTFYEQYF.

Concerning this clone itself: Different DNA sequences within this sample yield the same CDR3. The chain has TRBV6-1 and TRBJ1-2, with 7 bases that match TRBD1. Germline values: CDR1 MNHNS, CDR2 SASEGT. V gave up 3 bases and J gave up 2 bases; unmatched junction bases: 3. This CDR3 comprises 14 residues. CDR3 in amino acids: CASSETGSNYGYTF. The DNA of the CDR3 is TGTGCCAGCAGTGAGACAGGGTCGAACTATGGCTACACCTTC.

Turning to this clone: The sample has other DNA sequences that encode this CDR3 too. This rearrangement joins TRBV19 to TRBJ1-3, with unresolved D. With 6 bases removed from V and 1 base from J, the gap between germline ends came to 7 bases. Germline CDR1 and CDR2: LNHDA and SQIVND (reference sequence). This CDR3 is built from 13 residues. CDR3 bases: TGTGCCAGTAGCCTGGGTTCTGGAAACACCATATATTTT. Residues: CASSLGSGNTIYF.

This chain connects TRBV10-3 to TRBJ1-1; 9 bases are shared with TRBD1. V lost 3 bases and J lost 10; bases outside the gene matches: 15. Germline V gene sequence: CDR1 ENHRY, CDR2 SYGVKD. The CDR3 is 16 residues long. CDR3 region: CAISESGQGTVSGAFF. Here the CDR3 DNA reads TGTGCCATCAGTGAATCCGGACAGGGGACGGTGTCAGGAGCTTTCTTT.

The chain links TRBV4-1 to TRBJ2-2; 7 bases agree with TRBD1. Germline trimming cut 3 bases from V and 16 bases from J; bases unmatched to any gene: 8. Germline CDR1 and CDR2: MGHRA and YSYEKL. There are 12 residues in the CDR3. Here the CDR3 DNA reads TGCGCCAGCAGCCATCCAGGGGGTCGCAGGTTTTTT. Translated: CASSHPGGRRFF.

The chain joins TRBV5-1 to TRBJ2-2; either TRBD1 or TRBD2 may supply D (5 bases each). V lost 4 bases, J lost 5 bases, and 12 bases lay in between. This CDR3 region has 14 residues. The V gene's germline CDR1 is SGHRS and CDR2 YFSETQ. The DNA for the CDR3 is TGCGCCAGCAGCCGGGACCGTTCAACCGGGGAGCTGTTTTTT. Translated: CASSRDRSTGELFF.

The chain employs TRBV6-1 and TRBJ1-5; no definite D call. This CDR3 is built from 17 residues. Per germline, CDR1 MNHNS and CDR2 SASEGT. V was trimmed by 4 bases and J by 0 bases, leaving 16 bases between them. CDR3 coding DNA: TGTGCCAGCAGTGGAATCCCCTGGGCAGATAGCAATCAGCCCCAGCATTTT. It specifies CASSGIPWADSNQPQHF.

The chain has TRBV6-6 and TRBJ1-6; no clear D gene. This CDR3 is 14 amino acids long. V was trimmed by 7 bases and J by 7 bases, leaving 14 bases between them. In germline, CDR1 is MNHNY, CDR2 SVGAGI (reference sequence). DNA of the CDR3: TGTGCCAGCACCCAACAAGCCCGGAATTCACCCCTCCACTTT. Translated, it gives CASTQQARNSPLHF.

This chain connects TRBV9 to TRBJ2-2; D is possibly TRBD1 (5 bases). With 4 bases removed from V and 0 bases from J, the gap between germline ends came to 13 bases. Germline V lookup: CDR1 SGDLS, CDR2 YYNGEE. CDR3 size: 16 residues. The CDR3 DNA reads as TGTGCCAGCAGCCGTAGGGGCGACGCGAACACCGGGGAGCTGTTTTTT. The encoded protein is CASSRRGDANTGELFF.

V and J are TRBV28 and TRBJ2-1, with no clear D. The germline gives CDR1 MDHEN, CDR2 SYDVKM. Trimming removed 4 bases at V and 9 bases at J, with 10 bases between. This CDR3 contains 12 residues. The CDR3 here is CASSSRVGEQFF. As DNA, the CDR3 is TGTGCCAGCAGTTCTCGGGTGGGTGAGCAGTTCTTC.

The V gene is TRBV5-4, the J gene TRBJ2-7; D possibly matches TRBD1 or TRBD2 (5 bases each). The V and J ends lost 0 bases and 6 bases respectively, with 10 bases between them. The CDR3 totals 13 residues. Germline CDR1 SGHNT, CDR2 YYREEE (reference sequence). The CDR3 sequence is CASSLVGAGEQYF. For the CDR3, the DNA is TGTGCCAGCAGCTTGGTTGGGGCGGGCGAGCAGTACTTC.

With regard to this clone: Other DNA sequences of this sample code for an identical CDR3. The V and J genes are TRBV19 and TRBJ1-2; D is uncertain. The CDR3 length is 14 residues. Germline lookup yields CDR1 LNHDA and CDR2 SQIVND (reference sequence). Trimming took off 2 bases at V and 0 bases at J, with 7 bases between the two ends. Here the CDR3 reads CASSITVTNYGYTF. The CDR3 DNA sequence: TGTGCCAGTAGTATAACGGTAACTAACTATGGCTACACCTTC.

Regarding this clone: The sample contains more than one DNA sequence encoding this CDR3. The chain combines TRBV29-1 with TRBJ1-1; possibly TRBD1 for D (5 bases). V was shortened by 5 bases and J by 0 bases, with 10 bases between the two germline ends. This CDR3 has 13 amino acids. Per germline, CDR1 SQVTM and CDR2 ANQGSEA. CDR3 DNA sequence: TGCAGCGTTACGGGACGGTTGAACACTGAAGCTTTCTTT. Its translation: CSVTGRLNTEAFF. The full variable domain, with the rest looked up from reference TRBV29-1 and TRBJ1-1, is SAVISQKPSRDICQRGTSLTIQCQVDSQVTMMFWYRQQPGQSLTLIATANQGSEATYESGFVIDKFPISRPNLTFSTLTVSNMSPEDSSIYLCSVTGRLNTEAFFGQGTRLTVV.

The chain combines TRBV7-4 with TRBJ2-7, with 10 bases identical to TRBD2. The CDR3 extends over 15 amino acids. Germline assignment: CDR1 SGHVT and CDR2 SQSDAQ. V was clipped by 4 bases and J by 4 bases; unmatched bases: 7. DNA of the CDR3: TGTGCCAGCAGCTCAACCGGGACTAGCGAGTACGAGCAGTACTTC. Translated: CASSSTGTSEYEQYF.